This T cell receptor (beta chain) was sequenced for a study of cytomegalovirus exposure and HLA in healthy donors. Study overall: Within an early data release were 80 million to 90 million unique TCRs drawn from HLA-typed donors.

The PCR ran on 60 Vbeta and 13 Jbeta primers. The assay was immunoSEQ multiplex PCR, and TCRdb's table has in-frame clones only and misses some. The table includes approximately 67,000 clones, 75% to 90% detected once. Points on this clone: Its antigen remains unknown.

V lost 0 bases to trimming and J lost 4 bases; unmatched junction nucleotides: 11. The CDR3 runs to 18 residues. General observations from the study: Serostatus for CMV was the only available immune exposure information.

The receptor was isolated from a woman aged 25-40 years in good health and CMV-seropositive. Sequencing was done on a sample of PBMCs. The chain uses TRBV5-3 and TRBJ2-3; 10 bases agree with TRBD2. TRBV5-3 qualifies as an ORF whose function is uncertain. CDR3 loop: CARSLDLGLAVLADTQYF. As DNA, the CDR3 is TGTGCCAGAAGCTTGGACCTCGGACTAGCGGTTCTTGCAGATACGCAGTATTTT.